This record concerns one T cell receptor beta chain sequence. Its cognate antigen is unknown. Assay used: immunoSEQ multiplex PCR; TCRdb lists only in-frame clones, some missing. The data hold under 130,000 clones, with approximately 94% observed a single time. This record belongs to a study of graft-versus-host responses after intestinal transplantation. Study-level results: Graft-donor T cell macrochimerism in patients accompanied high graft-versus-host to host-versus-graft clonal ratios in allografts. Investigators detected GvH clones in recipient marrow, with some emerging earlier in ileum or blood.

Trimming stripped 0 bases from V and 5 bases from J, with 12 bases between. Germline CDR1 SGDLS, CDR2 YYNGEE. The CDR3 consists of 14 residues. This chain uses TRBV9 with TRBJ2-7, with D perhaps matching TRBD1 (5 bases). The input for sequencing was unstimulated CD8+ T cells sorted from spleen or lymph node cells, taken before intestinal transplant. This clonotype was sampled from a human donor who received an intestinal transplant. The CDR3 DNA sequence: TGTGCCAGCAGCGTAGAAGGGGTTGGCGACGAGCAGTACTTC. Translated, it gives CASSVEGVGDEQYF.